The clone carrying this TCR beta chain came up many times. The antigen remains unidentified. The data originate from a study of molecular identifiers for immune sequencing clone quantification. General study findings and limits: Jurkat TCR RNA from one cell was spiked into approximately 930,000 naive cells, and it was reportedly detectable there. Sizes of clones that are highly expanded could be underestimated (if identical TCR molecules share a barcode).

TCRdb ran MiXCR on the PCR reads and lists one entry per CDR3 protein. Of 250,000 to 350,000 distinct CDR3 sequences listed, 20% to 25% are singletons. Naive CD8 libraries were made from roughly 21,000 to 960,000 sorted cells, and they used 10%, 30% or 50% RNA. Using a CD8+CD4-CCR7+CD45RA+ phenotype, naive CD8 T cells were sorted. The CDR3 consists of 17 residues. Germline CDR1 is SGHTA and CDR2 is FQGNSA. V gave up 2 bases and J gave up 3 bases; unmatched junction bases: 12. Sample: naive CD8+ T cells from blood, with Jurkat cell RNA spiked in. Specified subset: FACS-sorted CD8+CD4-CCR7+CD45RA+ naive T cells. This receptor was obtained from a human donor in good health. Some libraries in this study had Jurkat cell RNA spiked in. The chain has TRBV7-2 and TRBJ2-7; 8 bases map to TRBD1. In DNA form, the CDR3 reads TGTGCCAGCAGCTTATATCCACGCGGACAGGGCTTCTACGAGCAGTACTTC. It yields the protein CASSLYPRGQGFYEQYF.